Listed below are T cell receptor beta chains from one sample, sequenced in a study of T-cell reconstitution after alpha-beta-depleted transplantation in children. Via MiXCR, TCRdb re-called the PCR reads, giving one row per CDR3 protein. The sample yields a few hundred thousand distinct CDR3 sequences, nearly 8% seen once. The sequencing used peripheral blood, collected 360 days after TCRalphabeta/CD19-depleted stem cell transplant. All receptors derive from a female patient aged 2-9 years who had a stem cell transplant for Fanconi anemia, so the T cells may come from the graft donor. The CDR3 runs from the conserved cysteine through the conserved F or W. A D gene is named only where the DNA matches it firmly. Not all rows give a size; the values are once, few, many and, for expanded clones, a class.

d_call | cdr3_length | j_call | clone_size | v_call | cdr3_aa | cdr3_nt
NA | 15 | TRBJ2-5 | many | TRBV20-1 | CSARDLGFSQETQYF | TGCAGTGCTAGAGATCTAGGGTTTTCCCAAGAGACCCAGTACTTC
NA | 12 | TRBJ2-7 | few | TRBV20-1 | CSARAGRDEQYF | TGCAGTGCTAGAGCAGGGCGTGACGAGCAGTACTTC
TRBD1 | 16 | TRBJ2-3 | NA | TRBV7-9 | CASSLAGQELTDTQYF | TGTGCCAGCAGCTTAGCGGGACAGGAGCTCACAGATACGCAGTATTTT
NA | 16 | TRBJ2-3 | few | TRBV7-3 | CASSLNSLASTDTQYF | TGTGCCAGCAGCTTAAATAGCCTAGCGTCCACAGATACGCAGTATTTT
TRBD2 | 15 | TRBJ2-3 | many | TRBV20-1 | CSAPGWRGGSDTQYF | TGCAGTGCCCCTGGCTGGCGGGGGGGATCAGATACGCAGTATTTT
TRBD2 | 17 | TRBJ2-1 | many | TRBV7-6 | CASSLWTSGSSYNEQFF | TGTGCCAGCAGCTTATGGACTAGCGGGAGCTCCTACAATGAGCAGTTCTTC
TRBD2 | 16 | TRBJ2-3 | many | TRBV7-9 | CASFQGGLASNRSQYF | TGTGCCAGCTTCCAGGGGGGACTAGCGTCTAATCGCTCGCAGTATTTT
NA | 14 | TRBJ1-1 | many | TRBV28 | CASSALQGSGEAFF | TGTGCCAGCAGTGCCTTACAGGGCTCGGGGGAAGCTTTCTTT
TRBD1 | 19 | TRBJ2-6 | few | TRBV10-3 | CAISGVGGQGASGANVLTF | TGTGCCATCAGTGGCGTCGGTGGACAGGGGGCTTCGGGGGCCAACGTCCTGACTTTC
TRBD1 | 15 | TRBJ2-5 | many | TRBV28 | CASSLLTGAGETQYF | TGTGCCAGCAGTTTACTCACAGGGGCCGGTGAGACCCAGTACTTC
TRBD2 | 17 | TRBJ2-1 | many | TRBV28 | CASSPLAGGPDVNEQFF | TGTGCCAGCAGTCCTCTAGCGGGGGGGCCTGACGTCAATGAGCAGTTCTTC
TRBD1 | 14 | TRBJ1-2 | many | TRBV25-1 | CASSVYQGDRGYTF | TGTGCCAGCAGTGTTTACCAGGGGGATCGGGGCTACACCTTC
NA | 14 | TRBJ2-5 | NA | TRBV6-1 | CASSRARFAETQYF | TGTGCCAGCAGTAGGGCCCGATTCGCGGAGACCCAGTACTTC
NA | 12 | TRBJ1-3 | few | TRBV19 | CASEPGGNTIYF | TGTGCCAGTGAGCCAGGCGGAAACACCATATATTTT
NA | 12 | TRBJ2-7 | NA | TRBV11-2 | CASSSPFYEEYF | TGTGCCAGCAGCTCGCCCTTCTACGAGGAGTACTTC
NA | 14 | TRBJ1-5 | NA | TRBV2 | CASSDVQANQPQHF | TGTGCCAGCAGTGATGTACAGGCCAATCAGCCCCAGCATTTT
TRBD2 | 17 | TRBJ2-5 | NA | TRBV20-1 | CCAFGGLAGIIKETQYF | TGCTGTGCTTTTGGGGGTCTAGCGGGGATTATTAAAGAGACCCAGTACTTC
NA | 15 | TRBJ2-4 | NA | TRBV21-1 | CASSKEGHAKNIQYF | TGTGCCAGCAGCAAAGAGGGACACGCCAAAAACATTCAGTACTTC
NA | 18 | TRBJ1-5 | NA | TRBV24-1 | CATSDSSTGQYSNQPQHF | TGTGCCACCAGTGATAGTTCGACAGGCCAATATAGCAATCAGCCCCAGCATTTT
NA | 14 | TRBJ2-7 | NA | TRBV4-3 | CASSPGGPSYEQYF | TGCGCCAGCAGCCCCGGGGGACCTTCCTACGAGCAGTACTTC
TRBD2 | 15 | TRBJ2-7 | NA | TRBV5-6 | CASSSRGGAHYEQYF | TGTGCCAGCAGCTCCCGGGGGGGAGCCCATTACGAGCAGTACTTC
NA | 15 | TRBJ1-2 | NA | TRBV20-1 | CSASKGQGIYYGYTF | TGCAGTGCTTCGAAGGGTCAGGGGATATACTATGGCTACACCTTC
TRBD2 | 19 | TRBJ2-7 | few | TRBV27 | CASSLWAGTSGKGLHEQYF | TGTGCCAGCAGTTTATGGGCCGGGACTAGCGGGAAAGGGCTCCACGAGCAGTACTTC
TRBD2 | 14 | TRBJ2-1 | NA | TRBV20-1 | CSASRTSGVNEQFF | TGCAGTGCTAGTCGGACTAGCGGGGTCAATGAGCAGTTCTTC
NA | 16 | TRBJ2-1 | many | TRBV12-3/TRBV12-4 | CASSFIAERRYNEQFF | TGTGCCAGCAGTTTTATCGCGGAGAGGAGGTACAATGAGCAGTTCTTC
TRBD1 | 15 | TRBJ2-3 | many | TRBV5-1 | CASSNRDRGSDTQYF | TGCGCCAGCAGCAACCGGGACAGGGGTTCGGATACGCAGTATTTT
NA | 16 | TRBJ1-2 | many | TRBV4-1 | CASSLTVGLRNYGYTF | TGCGCCAGCAGCCTGACGGTCGGCTTGAGAAACTATGGCTACACCTTC
NA | 16 | TRBJ2-4 | many | TRBV27 | CASSSVWTDKQNIQYF | TGTGCCAGCAGCTCCGTATGGACAGACAAACAAAACATTCAGTACTTC
TRBD1 | 14 | TRBJ2-3 | many | TRBV5-1 | CASSQGVSTDTQYF | TGCGCCAGCAGCCAGGGGGTCAGCACAGATACGCAGTATTTT
NA | 17 | TRBJ1-4 | NA | TRBV4-3 | CASSQETGPPSNEKLFF | TGCGCCAGCAGCCAAGAGACAGGCCCCCCTTCTAATGAAAAACTGTTTTTT
TRBD1 | 12 | TRBJ1-5 | NA | TRBV20-1 | CSAGQGNQPQHF | TGCAGTGCGGGACAGGGTAATCAGCCCCAGCATTTT
NA | 13 | TRBJ2-1 | many | TRBV29-1 | CSVELSSYNEQFF | TGCAGCGTTGAACTGAGCTCCTACAATGAGCAGTTCTTC
NA | 16 | TRBJ2-1 | many | TRBV6-5 | CASSYSSSGWWNEQFF | TGTGCCAGCAGTTACTCGAGTTCAGGGTGGTGGAATGAGCAGTTCTTC
NA | 15 | TRBJ2-3 | few | TRBV12-3/TRBV12-4 | CASSHLQPPTDTQYF | TGTGCCAGCAGTCACCTCCAACCCCCCACAGATACGCAGTATTTT
TRBD2 | 16 | TRBJ2-1 | many | TRBV20-1 | CSARQRELFSYNEQFF | TGCAGTGCTAGACAGCGGGAGCTGTTCTCCTACAATGAGCAGTTCTTC
NA | 16 | TRBJ1-1 | few | TRBV12-3/TRBV12-4 | CADSRGDHIMNTEAFF | TGTGCCGATAGCAGGGGTGACCATATTATGAACACTGAAGCTTTCTTT
NA | 14 | TRBJ2-3 | many | TRBV9 | CASSVGQVGDTQYF | TGTGCCAGCAGCGTAGGACAGGTGGGAGATACGCAGTATTTT
TRBD1 | 14 | TRBJ2-7 | NA | TRBV9 | CASSPRQGGGEQYF | TGTGCCAGCAGCCCCCGACAGGGGGGTGGCGAGCAGTACTTC
NA | 16 | TRBJ2-7 | many | TRBV5-1 | CASSLSVLAPTYEQYF | TGCGCCAGCAGCTTGTCGGTGCTTGCGCCAACCTACGAGCAGTACTTC
NA | 15 | TRBJ2-2 | NA | TRBV7-2 | CASRPGTFNTGELFF | TGTGCCAGCAGACCCGGGACTTTCAACACCGGGGAGCTGTTTTTT
TRBD2 | 17 | TRBJ2-7 | many | TRBV7-2 | CASSFGGLANPSYEQYF | TGTGCCAGCAGCTTCGGGGGACTAGCTAATCCCTCCTACGAGCAGTACTTC
NA | 13 | TRBJ2-3 | few | TRBV29-1 | CSVTGTYTDTQYF | TGCAGCGTTACCGGGACTTACACAGATACGCAGTATTTT
NA | 13 | TRBJ2-5 | few | TRBV19 | CASSSQYQETQYF | TGTGCCAGTAGTTCCCAGTACCAAGAGACCCAGTACTTC
TRBD2 | 16 | TRBJ2-1 | few | TRBV6-5 | CASSYSLAGGRNEQFF | TGTGCCAGCAGTTACTCCCTAGCGGGAGGCAGGAATGAGCAGTTCTTC
TRBD1 | 13 | TRBJ1-2 | NA | TRBV28 | CATAPGQTYGYTF | TGTGCCACCGCCCCGGGACAGACCTATGGCTACACCTTC
NA | 16 | TRBJ2-7 | many | TRBV4-1 | CASSQEVADFSYEQYF | TGCGCCAGCAGCCAAGAGGTAGCGGACTTCTCCTACGAGCAGTACTTC
TRBD2 | 15 | TRBJ2-1 | many | TRBV28 | CASSWTSGSYNEQFF | TGTGCCAGCAGCTGGACTAGCGGCTCCTACAATGAGCAGTTCTTC
NA | 14 | TRBJ1-1 | many | TRBV28 | CASSFGGSIQEAFF | TGTGCCAGCAGTTTTGGTGGCAGCATACAAGAAGCTTTCTTT
NA | 13 | TRBJ1-1 | NA | TRBV6-5 | CASSYIAGTEAFF | TGTGCCAGCAGTTACATCGCGGGAACTGAAGCTTTCTTT
TRBD1 | 15 | TRBJ2-2 | many | TRBV9 | CASSPKGAFTGELFF | TGTGCCAGCAGCCCGAAGGGGGCCTTCACCGGGGAGCTGTTTTTT
NA | 16 | TRBJ1-5 | many | TRBV6-5 | CASSYSGAGVNQPQHF | TGTGCCAGCAGTTACTCGGGGGCTGGAGTTAATCAGCCCCAGCATTTT
TRBD1 | 14 | TRBJ1-5 | few | TRBV11-2 | CASSRTGRTQPQHF | TGTGCCAGCAGTCGGACAGGGCGGACTCAGCCCCAGCATTTT
NA | 13 | TRBJ2-3 | few | TRBV20-1 | CSASGVASDTQYF | TGCAGTGCTAGTGGGGTAGCCTCAGATACGCAGTATTTT
NA | 15 | TRBJ1-2 | few | TRBV3-1 | CASSQGGAIPYGYTF | TGTGCCAGCAGCCAAGGGGGGGCTATACCCTATGGCTACACCTTC
NA | 14 | TRBJ2-3 | NA | TRBV9 | CASSVNRAEDTQYF | TGTGCCAGCAGCGTGAACAGGGCTGAGGATACGCAGTATTTT
NA | 14 | TRBJ1-4 | NA | TRBV21-1 | CASSKQAGVEKLFF | TGTGCCAGCAGCAAACAGGCAGGGGTTGAAAAACTGTTTTTT
NA | 13 | TRBJ1-3 | many | TRBV20-1 | CSVSEGVGNTIYF | TGCAGTGTATCGGAGGGAGTTGGAAACACCATATATTTT
NA | 14 | TRBJ2-7 | many | TRBV11-2 | CASTSGILSSEQYF | TGTGCCAGCACATCAGGGATACTAAGCTCCGAGCAGTACTTC
TRBD2 | 16 | TRBJ2-7 | many | TRBV27 | CASSFLLTSGKYEQYF | TGTGCCAGCAGTTTCCTTCTGACTAGCGGGAAATACGAGCAGTACTTC
TRBD2 | 13 | TRBJ2-7 | NA | TRBV2 | CAGGERGAYEQYF | TGTGCCGGCGGGGAGCGGGGGGCCTACGAGCAGTACTTC